Listed below are T cell receptor beta chains from one sample, sequenced in a study of Ad26.COV2.S vaccination and SARS-CoV-2 variants. This table comes from immunoSEQ multiplex PCR, and its TCRdb copy is limited to in-frame clones, with some not included. The table has 350,000 to 450,000 clones, over 80% seen once. The material was peripheral blood, obtained in a trial of Ad26.COV2.S vaccine versus placebo. The receptors were sampled from a person between 18 and 59 years old who received the Ad26.COV2.S COVID-19 vaccine or a placebo. Both conserved end residues are part of each CDR3. D genes are given only for firm matches. The size entry is marked missing in some rows and otherwise reads once, few, many or a size class.

size: -
V: TRBV5-6
D: -
J: TRBJ2-3
DNA: TGTGCCAGCAGCTTGGCCCCCCCGCTAAGCACAGATACGCAGTATTTT
CDR3: CASSLAPPLSTDTQYF

size: -
V: TRBV3-1/TRBV3-2
D: -
J: TRBJ2-1
DNA: TGTGCCAGCAGCCAAGATCTGGGGGCATCCTACAATGAGCAGTTCTTC
CDR3: CASSQDLGASYNEQFF

size: -
V: TRBV19
D: TRBD1
J: TRBJ2-7
DNA: TGTGCCAGTAGTACCCACGGACAGGGGCTCCTCGGCGAGCAGTACTTC
CDR3: CASSTHGQGLLGEQYF

size: -
V: TRBV7-2
D: -
J: TRBJ2-7
DNA: TGTGCCAGCAGCTTAGACAGATCCCTACGCTACGAGCAGTACTTC
CDR3: CASSLDRSLRYEQYF

size: -
V: TRBV7-2
D: -
J: TRBJ2-5
DNA: TGTGCCAGCAGCTTAGCGGGGGCCCTCTGGGAGACCCAGTACTTC
CDR3: CASSLAGALWETQYF

size: -
V: TRBV7-6
D: -
J: TRBJ1-4
DNA: TGTGCCAGCAGCTTTTGGAGGGTATATGGCGGTGAAAAACTGTTTTTT
CDR3: CASSFWRVYGGEKLFF

size: many
V: TRBV7-8
D: TRBD1
J: TRBJ2-7
DNA: TGTGCCAGCAGCTCTAATCCGGGACAGAACTACGAGCAGTACTTC
CDR3: CASSSNPGQNYEQYF

size: -
V: TRBV3-1/TRBV3-2
D: -
J: TRBJ2-7
DNA: TGTGCCAGCCTCTGGAGCTCCTACGAGCAGTACTTC
CDR3: CASLWSSYEQYF

size: -
V: TRBV4-1
D: -
J: TRBJ2-1
DNA: TGCGCCAGCAGCCAAGTGGGACCCGAGCAGTTCTTC
CDR3: CASSQVGPEQFF

size: -
V: TRBV5-6
D: -
J: TRBJ1-6
DNA: TGTGCCAGCAGCTTCGTGGGAGGTAATTCACCCCTCCACTTT
CDR3: CASSFVGGNSPLHF

size: -
V: TRBV6-6
D: -
J: TRBJ2-7
DNA: TGTGCCAGCAGTTATAAATACAGGCGGTCCCACGAGCAGTACTTC
CDR3: CASSYKYRRSHEQYF

size: -
V: TRBV29-1
D: TRBD1
J: TRBJ2-7
DNA: TGCAGCGTTGGGACAGGGAACGAGCAGTACTTC
CDR3: CSVGTGNEQYF

size: -
V: TRBV28
D: -
J: TRBJ1-3
DNA: TGTGCCAGCAACCCCCCGGACAGCTCTGGAAACACCATATATTTT
CDR3: CASNPPDSSGNTIYF

size: -
V: TRBV18
D: TRBD1
J: TRBJ1-3
DNA: TGTGCCAGCTCACCCGGACAGGCCGCGTCGGGAAACACCATATATTTT
CDR3: CASSPGQAASGNTIYF

size: -
V: TRBV28
D: -
J: TRBJ2-7
DNA: TGTGGATCCTCTATCAATTACGAGCAGTACTTC
CDR3: CGSSINYEQYF

size: once
V: TRBV19
D: -
J: TRBJ2-3
DNA: TGTGCCAGTAGTGGAAACCGACTTTACACAGATACGCAGTATTTT
CDR3: CASSGNRLYTDTQYF

size: -
V: TRBV10-3
D: -
J: TRBJ2-1
DNA: TGTGCCGCCTCAAAGGGTGAGCAGTTCTTC
CDR3: CAASKGEQFF

size: -
V: TRBV4-1
D: -
J: TRBJ1-2
DNA: TGCGCCAGCAGCCTAGTCTGGGATAACTATGGCTACACCTTC
CDR3: CASSLVWDNYGYTF

size: -
V: TRBV29-1
D: TRBD2
J: TRBJ2-1
DNA: TGCAGCTCGCGGGGGGCTCGCTCCTACAATGAGCAGTTCTTC
CDR3: CSSRGARSYNEQFF